This T cell receptor beta chain was documented in a study of shared clonotypes between healthy human individuals. The ends were cut back, 1 base at V and 4 bases at J, with 7 bases in the middle. Germline values: CDR1 SGHRS, CDR2 YFSETQ. The CDR3 extends over 13 amino acids. Positive CCR7 selection of CD45RO-negative cells yielded the naive CD8 cells, and terminally differentiated effector memory CD45RA+ cells were excluded. At the deep level, the assay was run. Per the original methods: ImmunoSEQ output held junction-only sequences without quality scores, so filtering differed. The protocol was immunoSEQ multiplex PCR, while the TCRdb copy is restricted to in-frame clones and leaves out a portion. V and J calls and clone size are those listed in that table; D and trimming were worked out from the DNA. The table records 1.5 million to 2.5 million clones, just under 95% of them present only once.

This chain connects TRBV5-1 to TRBJ2-3; D call uncertain. This sequence was found in a man between 18 and 35 years old in good health. Sequencing was performed on naive CD8+ T cells sorted from blood. In nucleotides, the CDR3 is TGCGCCAGCAGCTTGTGGGCAGCAGATACGCAGTATTTT. It codes for CASSLWAADTQYF.